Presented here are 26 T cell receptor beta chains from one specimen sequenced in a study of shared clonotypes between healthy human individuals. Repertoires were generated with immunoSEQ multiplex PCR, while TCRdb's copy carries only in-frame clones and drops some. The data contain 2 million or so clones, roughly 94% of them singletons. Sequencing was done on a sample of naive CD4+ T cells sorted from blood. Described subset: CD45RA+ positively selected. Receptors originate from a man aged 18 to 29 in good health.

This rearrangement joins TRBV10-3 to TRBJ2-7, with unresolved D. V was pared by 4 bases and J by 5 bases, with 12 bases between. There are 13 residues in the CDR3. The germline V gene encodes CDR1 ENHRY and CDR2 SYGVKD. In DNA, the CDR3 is TGTGCCATCAGTGCCCCCATTGAGAACGAGCAGTACTTC. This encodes CAISAPIENEQYF.

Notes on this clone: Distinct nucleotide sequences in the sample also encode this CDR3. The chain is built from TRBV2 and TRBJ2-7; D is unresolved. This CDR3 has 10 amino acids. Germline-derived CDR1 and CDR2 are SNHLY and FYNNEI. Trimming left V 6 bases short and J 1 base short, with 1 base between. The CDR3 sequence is CASRSYEQYF. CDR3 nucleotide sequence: TGTGCCAGCAGATCCTACGAGCAGTACTTC.

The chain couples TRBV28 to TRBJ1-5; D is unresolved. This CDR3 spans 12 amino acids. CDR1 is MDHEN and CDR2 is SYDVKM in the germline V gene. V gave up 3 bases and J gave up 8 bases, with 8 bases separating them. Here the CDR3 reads CASSLAAEPQHF. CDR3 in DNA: TGTGCCAGCAGTTTGGCAGCGGAGCCCCAGCATTTT.

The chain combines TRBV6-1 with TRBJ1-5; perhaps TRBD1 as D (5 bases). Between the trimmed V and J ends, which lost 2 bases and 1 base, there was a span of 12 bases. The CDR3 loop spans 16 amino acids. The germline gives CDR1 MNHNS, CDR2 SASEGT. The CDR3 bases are TGTGCCAGCAGTGAATGGTCAGGGACGAGCAATCAGCCCCAGCATTTT. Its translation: CASSEWSGTSNQPQHF.

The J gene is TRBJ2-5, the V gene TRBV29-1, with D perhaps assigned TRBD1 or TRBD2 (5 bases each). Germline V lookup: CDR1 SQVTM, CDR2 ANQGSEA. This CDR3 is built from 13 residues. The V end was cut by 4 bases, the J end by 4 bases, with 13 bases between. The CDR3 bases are TGCAGCGTTGCCGGTTGGGACGGAGAGACCCAGTACTTC. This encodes CSVAGWDGETQYF.

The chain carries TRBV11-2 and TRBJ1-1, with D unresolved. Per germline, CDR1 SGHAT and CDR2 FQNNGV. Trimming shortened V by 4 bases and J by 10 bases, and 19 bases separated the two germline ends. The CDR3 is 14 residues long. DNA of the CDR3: TGTGCCAGCAGCTCGGTCACTGGGCGGAGGACAGCTTTCTTT. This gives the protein CASSSVTGRRTAFF.

The CDR3 DNA follows: TGTGCCAGCAGCCCTCCGGGGGGCAGGGCGTTCTTC. The encoded protein is CASSPPGGRAFF. The chain carries TRBV7-3 and TRBJ2-1; weak D call: TRBD2 (7 bases). Deletions cut 5 bases from V and 15 bases from J, with 17 bases between. Germline V gives CDR1 SGHTA, CDR2 FQGTGA. The length of the CDR3 is 12 residues.

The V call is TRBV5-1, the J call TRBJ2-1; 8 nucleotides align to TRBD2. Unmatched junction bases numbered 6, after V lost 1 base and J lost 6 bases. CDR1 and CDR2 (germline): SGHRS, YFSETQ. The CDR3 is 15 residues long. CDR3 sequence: CASSLTGLALNEQFF. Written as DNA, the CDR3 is TGCGCCAGCAGCTTGACCGGACTAGCCCTCAATGAGCAGTTCTTC.

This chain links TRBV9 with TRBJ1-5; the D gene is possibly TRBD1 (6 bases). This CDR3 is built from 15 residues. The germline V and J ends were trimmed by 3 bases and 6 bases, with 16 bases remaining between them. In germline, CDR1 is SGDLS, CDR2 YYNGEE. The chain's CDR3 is CASSAWGLGGQPQHF. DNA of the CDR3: TGTGCCAGCAGCGCCTGGGGGCTAGGAGGTCAGCCCCAGCATTTT.

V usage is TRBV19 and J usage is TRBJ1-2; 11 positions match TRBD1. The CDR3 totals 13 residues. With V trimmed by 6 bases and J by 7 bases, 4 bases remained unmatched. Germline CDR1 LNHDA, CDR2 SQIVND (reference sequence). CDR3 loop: CASSWTGGTGYTF. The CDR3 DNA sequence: TGTGCCAGTAGCTGGACAGGGGGCACTGGCTACACCTTC.

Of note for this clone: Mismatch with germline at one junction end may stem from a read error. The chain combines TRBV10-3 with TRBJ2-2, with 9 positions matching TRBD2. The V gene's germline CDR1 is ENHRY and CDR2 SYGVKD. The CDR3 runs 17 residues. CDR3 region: CAIGLAGPLANTGGLFF. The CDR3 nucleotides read TGTGCCATCGGGCTAGCGGGACCCCTCGCGAACACCGGGGGGCTGTTTTTT.

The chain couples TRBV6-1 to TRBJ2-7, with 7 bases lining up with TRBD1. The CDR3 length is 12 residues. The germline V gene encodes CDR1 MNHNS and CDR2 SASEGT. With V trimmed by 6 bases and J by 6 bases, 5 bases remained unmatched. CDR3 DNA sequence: TGTGCCAGCAGAGACGGGACAGCCGAGCAGTACTTC. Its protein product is CASRDGTAEQYF.

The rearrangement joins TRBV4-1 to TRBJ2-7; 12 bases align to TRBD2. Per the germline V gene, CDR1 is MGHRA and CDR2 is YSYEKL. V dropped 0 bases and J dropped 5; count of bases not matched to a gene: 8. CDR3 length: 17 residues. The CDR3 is CASSQDLRTSGINEQYF. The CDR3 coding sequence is TGCGCCAGCAGCCAAGATCTAAGGACTAGCGGGATCAACGAGCAGTACTTC.

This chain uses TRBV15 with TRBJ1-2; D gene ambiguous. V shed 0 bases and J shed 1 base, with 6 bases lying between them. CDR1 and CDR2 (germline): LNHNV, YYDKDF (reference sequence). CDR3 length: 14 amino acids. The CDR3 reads CATSRDRDNYGYTF. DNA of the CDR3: TGTGCCACCAGCAGAGATAGGGATAACTATGGCTACACCTTC.

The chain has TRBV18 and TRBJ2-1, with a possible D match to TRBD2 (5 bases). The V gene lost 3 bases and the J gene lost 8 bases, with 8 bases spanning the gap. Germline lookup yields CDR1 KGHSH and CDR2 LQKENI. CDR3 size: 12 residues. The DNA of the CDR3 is TGTGCCAGCTCACCTTCGGACTATGAGCAGTTCTTC. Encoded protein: CASSPSDYEQFF.

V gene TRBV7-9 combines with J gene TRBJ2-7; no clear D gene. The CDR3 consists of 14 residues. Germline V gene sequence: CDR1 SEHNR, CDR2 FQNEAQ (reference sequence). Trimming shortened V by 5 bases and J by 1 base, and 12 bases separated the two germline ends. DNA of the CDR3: TGTGCCAGCAGCCGTCGACAAGATTCCTACGAGCAGTACTTC. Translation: CASSRRQDSYEQYF.

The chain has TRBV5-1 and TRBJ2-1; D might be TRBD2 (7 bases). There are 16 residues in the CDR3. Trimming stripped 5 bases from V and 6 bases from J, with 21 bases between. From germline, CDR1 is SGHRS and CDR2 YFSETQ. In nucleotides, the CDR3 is TGCGCCAGCAGGATCCCTCGCGCGGGGGCGGGCAATGAGCAGTTCTTC. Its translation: CASRIPRAGAGNEQFF.

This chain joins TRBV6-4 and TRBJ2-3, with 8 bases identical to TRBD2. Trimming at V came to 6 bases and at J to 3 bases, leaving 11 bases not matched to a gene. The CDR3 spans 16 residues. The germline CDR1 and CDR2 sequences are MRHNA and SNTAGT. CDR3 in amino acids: CASSRSPGGLTDTQYF. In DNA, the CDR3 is TGTGCCAGCAGCAGATCGCCGGGAGGGCTGACAGATACGCAGTATTTT.

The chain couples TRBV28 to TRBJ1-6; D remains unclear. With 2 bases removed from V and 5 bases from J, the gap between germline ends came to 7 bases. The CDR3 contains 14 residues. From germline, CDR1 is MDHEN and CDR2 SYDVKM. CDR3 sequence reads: CASSLRPNNSPLHF. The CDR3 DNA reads TGTGCCAGCAGTTTACGGCCGAATAATTCACCCCTCCACTTT.

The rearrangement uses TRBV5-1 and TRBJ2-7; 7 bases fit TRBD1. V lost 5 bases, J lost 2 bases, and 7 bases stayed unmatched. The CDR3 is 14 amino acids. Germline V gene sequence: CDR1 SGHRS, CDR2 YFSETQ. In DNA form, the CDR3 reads TGCGCCAGCAGTTTTGACAGGGCTCCCTACGAGCAGTACTTC. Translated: CASSFDRAPYEQYF.

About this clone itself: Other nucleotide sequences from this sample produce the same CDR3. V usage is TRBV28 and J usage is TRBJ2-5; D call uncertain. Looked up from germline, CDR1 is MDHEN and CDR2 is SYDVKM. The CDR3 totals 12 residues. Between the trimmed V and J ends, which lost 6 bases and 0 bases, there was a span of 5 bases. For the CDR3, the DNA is TGTGCCAGCAGCTGGTACCAAGAGACCCAGTACTTC. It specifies CASSWYQETQYF. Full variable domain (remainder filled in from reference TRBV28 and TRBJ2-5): DVKVTQSSRYLVKRTGEKVFLECVQDMDHENMFWYRQDPGLGLRLIYFSYDVKMKEKGDIPEGYSVSREKKERFSLILESASTNQTSMYLCASSWYQETQYFGPGTRLLVL.

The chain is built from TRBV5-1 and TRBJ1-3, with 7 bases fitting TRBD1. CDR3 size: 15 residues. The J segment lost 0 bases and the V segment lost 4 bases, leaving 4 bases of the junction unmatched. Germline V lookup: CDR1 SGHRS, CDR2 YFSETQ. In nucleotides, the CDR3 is TGCGCCAGCAGCGCGGGACAGAGCTCTGGAAACACCATATATTTT. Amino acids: CASSAGQSSGNTIYF.

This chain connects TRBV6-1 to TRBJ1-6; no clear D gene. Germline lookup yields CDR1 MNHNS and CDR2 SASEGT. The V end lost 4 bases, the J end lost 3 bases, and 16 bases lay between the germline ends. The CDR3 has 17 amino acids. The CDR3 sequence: CASSARSRTGYNSPLHF. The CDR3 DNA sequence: TGTGCCAGCAGTGCGCGATCGAGGACGGGCTATAATTCACCCCTCCACTTT.

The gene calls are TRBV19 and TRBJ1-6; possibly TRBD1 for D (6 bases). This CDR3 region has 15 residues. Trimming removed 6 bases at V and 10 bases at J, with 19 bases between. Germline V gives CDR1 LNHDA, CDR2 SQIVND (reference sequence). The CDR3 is CASSNGAQGRSPLHF. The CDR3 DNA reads TGTGCCAGTAGCAATGGGGCACAGGGCAGATCACCCCTCCACTTT.

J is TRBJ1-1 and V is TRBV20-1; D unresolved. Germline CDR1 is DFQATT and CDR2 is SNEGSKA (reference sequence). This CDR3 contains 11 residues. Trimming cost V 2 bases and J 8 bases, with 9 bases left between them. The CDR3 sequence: CSARRTGEAFF. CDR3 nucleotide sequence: TGCAGTGCTAGAAGGACGGGCGAAGCTTTCTTT.

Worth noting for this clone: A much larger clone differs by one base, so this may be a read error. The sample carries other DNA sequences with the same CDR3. CDR3 region: CASSYSGQGSYEQYF. The CDR3 DNA reads as TGTGCCAGCAGTTACTCAGGACAGGGGTCCTACGAGCAGTACTTC. J is TRBJ2-7 and V is TRBV6-6; 9 bases are a match to TRBD1. The germline CDR1 and CDR2 sequences are MNHNY and SVGAGI (reference sequence). CDR3 length: 15 residues. V dropped 0 bases and J dropped 1; count of bases not matched to a gene: 1.